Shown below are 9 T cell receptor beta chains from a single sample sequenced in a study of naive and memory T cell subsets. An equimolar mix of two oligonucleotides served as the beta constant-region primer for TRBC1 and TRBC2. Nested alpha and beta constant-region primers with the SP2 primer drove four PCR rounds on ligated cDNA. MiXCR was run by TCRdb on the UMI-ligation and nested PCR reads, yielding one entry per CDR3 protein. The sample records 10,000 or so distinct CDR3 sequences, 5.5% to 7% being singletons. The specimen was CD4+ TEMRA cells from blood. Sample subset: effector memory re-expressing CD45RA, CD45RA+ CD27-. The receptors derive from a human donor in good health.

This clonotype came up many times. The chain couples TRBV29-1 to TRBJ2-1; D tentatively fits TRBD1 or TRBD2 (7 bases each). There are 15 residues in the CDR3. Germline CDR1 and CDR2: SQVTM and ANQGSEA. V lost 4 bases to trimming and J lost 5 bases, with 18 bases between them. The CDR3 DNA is TGCAGCGTTGGAGGGGTAGGGAGGGGGCACAATGAGCAGTTCTTC. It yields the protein CSVGGVGRGHNEQFF.

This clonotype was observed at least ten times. DNA for the CDR3: TGTGCCAGCAGCTTAGGGCCGTTGATCTATGGCTACACCTTC. Protein product: CASSLGPLIYGYTF. The V call is TRBV7-2, the J call TRBJ1-2; D call uncertain. This CDR3 spans 14 amino acids. Trimming removed 1 base at V and 4 bases at J, with 10 bases between. Germline assignment: CDR1 SGHTA and CDR2 FQGNSA.

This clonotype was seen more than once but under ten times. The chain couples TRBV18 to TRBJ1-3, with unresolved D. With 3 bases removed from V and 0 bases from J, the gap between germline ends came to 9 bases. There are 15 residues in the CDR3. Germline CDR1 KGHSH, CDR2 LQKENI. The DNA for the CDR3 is TGTGCCAGCTCACCCTTGGACCACTCTGGAAACACCATATATTTT. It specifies CASSPLDHSGNTIYF.

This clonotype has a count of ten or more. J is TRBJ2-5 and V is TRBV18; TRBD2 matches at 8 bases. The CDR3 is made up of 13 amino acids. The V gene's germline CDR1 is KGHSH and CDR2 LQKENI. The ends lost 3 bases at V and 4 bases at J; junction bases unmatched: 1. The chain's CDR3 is CASSPSGGETQYF. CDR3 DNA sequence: TGTGCCAGCTCACCCAGCGGGGGAGAGACCCAGTACTTC.

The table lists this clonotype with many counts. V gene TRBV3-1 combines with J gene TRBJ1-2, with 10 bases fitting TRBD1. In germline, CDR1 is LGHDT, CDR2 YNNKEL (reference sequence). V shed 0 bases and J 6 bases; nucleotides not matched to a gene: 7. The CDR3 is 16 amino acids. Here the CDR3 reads CASSQDHDRGRDGYTF. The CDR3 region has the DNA TGTGCCAGCAGCCAAGATCACGACAGGGGGCGCGATGGCTACACCTTC.

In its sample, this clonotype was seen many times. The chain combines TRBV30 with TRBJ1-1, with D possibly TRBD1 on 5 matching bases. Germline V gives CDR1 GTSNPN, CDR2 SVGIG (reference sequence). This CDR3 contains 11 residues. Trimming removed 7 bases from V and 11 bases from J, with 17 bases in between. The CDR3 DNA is TGTGCCTACGGAACCGGGGCAGGTGCTTTCTTT. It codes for CAYGTGAGAFF.

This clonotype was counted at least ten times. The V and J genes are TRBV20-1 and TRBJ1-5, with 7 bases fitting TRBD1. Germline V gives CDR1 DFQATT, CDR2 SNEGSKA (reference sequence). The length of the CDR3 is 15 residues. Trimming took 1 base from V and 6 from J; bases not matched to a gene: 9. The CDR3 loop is CSARGNRQGSQPQHF. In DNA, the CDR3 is TGCAGTGCTAGAGGGAACAGACAGGGAAGTCAGCCCCAGCATTTT.

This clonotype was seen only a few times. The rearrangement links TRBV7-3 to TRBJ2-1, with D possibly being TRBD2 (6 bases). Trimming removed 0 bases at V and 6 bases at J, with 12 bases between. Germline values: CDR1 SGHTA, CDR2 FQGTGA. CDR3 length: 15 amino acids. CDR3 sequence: CASSLTPRDSNEQFF. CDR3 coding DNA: TGTGCCAGCAGCTTAACGCCCCGGGACTCCAATGAGCAGTTCTTC.

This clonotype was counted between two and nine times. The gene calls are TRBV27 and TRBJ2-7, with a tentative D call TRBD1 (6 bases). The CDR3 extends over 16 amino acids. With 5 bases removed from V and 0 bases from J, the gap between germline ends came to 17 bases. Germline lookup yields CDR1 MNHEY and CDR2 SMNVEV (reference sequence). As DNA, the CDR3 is TGTGCCAGCAGTCCAACCCCTGACAGGTCCTCCTACGAGCAGTACTTC. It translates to CASSPTPDRSSYEQYF.